This T cell receptor beta chain was recorded in a study of cytomegalovirus exposure and HLA in healthy donors. Trimming took 5 bases from V and 6 from J, leaving 14 bases between them. Germline CDR1 is MNHEY and CDR2 is SVGAGI. CDR3 size: 15 residues. A multiplex PCR was run with 60 Vbeta primers and 13 Jbeta primers. Only in-frame clones appear in the TCRdb table, and some are missing; sequencing was by immunoSEQ multiplex PCR. The table shows approximately 190,000 clones, with approximately 80% occurring only once. The V call is TRBV6-5, the J call TRBJ1-6; D remains ambiguous. The clonotype originates from a woman in her twenties or thirties in good health and CMV-seropositive. Material for sequencing was PBMCs. CDR3 nucleotide sequence: TGTGCCAGCAGTAGAGTAACCCGCATTAATTCACCCCTCCACTTT. This codes for CASSRVTRINSPLHF.